This TCR beta chain was recorded in a study of blood T cell repertoires in COVID-19. About the research overall: Sources were T cells, B-cell-depleted T cells, or PBMCs; the material itself was cDNA or gDNA.

The V end lost 4 bases, the J end lost 7 bases, and 10 bases lay between the germline ends. The CDR3 is 12 amino acids. CDR1 is KGHDR and CDR2 is SFDVKD in the germline V gene. Clones were sequenced by immunoSEQ multiplex PCR, and TCRdb holds only the in-frame ones, with some missing. The sample holds some 200,000 clones, 70% to 90% seen once. In assigning cohorts, the study relied on participant-reported clinical history. J is TRBJ2-7 and V is TRBV24-1; D perhaps matches TRBD1 (6 bases). Source material: PBMCs or T cells enriched from blood (not recorded which). The receptor was derived from a man aged 35 to 55 who had recovered from COVID-19. The CDR3 protein is CATSEARGEQYF. CDR3 nucleotide sequence: TGTGCCACCAGTGAGGCGAGGGGGGAGCAGTACTTC.